This record covers a single TCR beta chain. Its specificity is not known. Looked up from germline, CDR1 is SQVTM and CDR2 is ANQGSEA. V lost 7 bases, J lost 7 bases, and 7 bases stayed unmatched. This CDR3 has 12 residues. Quantitative 5'-RACE with molecular barcodes produced the TCR beta libraries. One entry per CDR3 protein results from TCRdb running MiXCR on the 5' RACE reads. The sample carries approximately 130,000 distinct CDR3 sequences, 10% to 12% recorded once. The sample originates from a study of CD8 T cells in ankylosing spondylitis. Study-wide points: A TCR beta motif of about eight highly homologous variants appeared characteristic of ankylosing spondylitis blood. Disease-linked clones reportedly concentrated significantly in matched ankylosing spondylitis synovial fluid. Earlier studies detected some motif variants in reactive arthritis synovial fluid and blood.

The sequence came from a female donor with ankylosing spondylitis or in good health (not recorded which). The rearrangement joins TRBV29-1 to TRBJ1-2; 9 positions match TRBD1. The sequenced material came from blood, either unsorted or a sorted T cell fraction (not recorded which). DNA for the CDR3: TGCAGCGAACTGGACAGGGGAAGTGGCTACACCTTC. This gives the protein CSELDRGSGYTF.